Detailed here is one T cell receptor (beta chain). These data originate in a study of CD8 T cells in Susac syndrome. When the RNA was reverse transcribed, random hexamers were used with an input of roughly 0.5 to 1 ug. One entry per CDR3 protein, called by TCRdb with MiXCR from the immunoSEQ multiplex PCR reads. The data hold approximately 220,000 distinct CDR3 sequences, with around 93% observed a single time. FACS enriched CD8+ TEMRA cells, while bulk CD8+ and CD4+ were negatively isolated. The CDR3 has 11 residues. Germline V gene sequence: CDR1 DFQATT, CDR2 SNEGSKA (reference sequence). Trimming removed 1 base from V and 7 bases from J, with 6 bases in between.

The specimen sequenced was CD4+ T cells from PBMCs. V usage is TRBV20-1 and J usage is TRBJ2-3; D remains ambiguous. The sequence derives from a human donor with multiple sclerosis. The CDR3 DNA is TGCAGTGCTAGAGGGGGATATACGCAGTATTTT. Its translation: CSARGGYTQYF.